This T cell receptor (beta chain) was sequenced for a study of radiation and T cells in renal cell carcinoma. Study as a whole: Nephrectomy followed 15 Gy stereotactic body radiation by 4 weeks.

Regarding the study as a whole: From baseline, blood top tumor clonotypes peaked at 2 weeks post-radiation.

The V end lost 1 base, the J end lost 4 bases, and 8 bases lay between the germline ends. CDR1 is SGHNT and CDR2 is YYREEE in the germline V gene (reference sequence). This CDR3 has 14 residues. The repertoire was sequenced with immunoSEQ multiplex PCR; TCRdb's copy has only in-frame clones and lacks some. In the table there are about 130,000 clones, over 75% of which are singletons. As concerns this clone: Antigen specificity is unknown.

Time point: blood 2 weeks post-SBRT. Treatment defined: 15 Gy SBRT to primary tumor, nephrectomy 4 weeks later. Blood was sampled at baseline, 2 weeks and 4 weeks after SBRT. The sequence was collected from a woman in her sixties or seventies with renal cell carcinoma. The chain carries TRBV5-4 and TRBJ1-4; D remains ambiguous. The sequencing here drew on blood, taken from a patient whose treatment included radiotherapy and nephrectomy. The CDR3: CASSLWVDNEKLFF. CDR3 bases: TGTGCCAGCAGCTTGTGGGTTGATAATGAAAAACTGTTTTTT.